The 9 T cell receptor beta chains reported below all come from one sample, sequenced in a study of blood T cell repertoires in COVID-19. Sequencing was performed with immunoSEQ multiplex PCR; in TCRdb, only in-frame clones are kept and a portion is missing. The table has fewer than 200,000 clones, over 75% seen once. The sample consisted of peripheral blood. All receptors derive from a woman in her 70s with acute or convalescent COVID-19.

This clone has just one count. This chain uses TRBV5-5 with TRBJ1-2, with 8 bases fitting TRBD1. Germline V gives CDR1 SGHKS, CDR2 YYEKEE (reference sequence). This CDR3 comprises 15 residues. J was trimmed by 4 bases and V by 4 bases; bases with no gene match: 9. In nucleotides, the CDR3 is TGTGCCAGCAGCCAGGGACAGGCGGAAGCCTATGGCTACACCTTC. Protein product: CASSQGQAEAYGYTF.

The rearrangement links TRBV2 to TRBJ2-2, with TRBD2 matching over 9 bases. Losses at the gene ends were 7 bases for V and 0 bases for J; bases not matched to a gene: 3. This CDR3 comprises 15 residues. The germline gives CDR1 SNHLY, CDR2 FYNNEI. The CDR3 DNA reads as TGTGCCAGCAAGCCTAGCGGGGCGAACACCGGGGAGCTGTTTTTT. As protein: CASKPSGANTGELFF.

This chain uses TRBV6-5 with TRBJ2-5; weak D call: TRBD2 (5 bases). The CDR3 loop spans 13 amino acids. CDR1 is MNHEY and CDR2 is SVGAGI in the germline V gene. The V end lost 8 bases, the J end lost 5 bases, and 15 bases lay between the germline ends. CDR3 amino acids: CASRRRGLETQYF. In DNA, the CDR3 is TGTGCCAGCCGCCGTCGGGGATTGGAGACCCAGTACTTC.

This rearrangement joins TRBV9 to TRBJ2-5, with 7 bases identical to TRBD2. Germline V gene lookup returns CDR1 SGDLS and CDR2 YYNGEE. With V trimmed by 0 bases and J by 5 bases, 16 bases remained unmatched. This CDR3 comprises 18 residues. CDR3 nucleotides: TGTGCCAGCAGCGTAGGGGGAGGGCCTCAAGACGTCGGGGAGACCCAGTACTTC. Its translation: CASSVGGGPQDVGETQYF.

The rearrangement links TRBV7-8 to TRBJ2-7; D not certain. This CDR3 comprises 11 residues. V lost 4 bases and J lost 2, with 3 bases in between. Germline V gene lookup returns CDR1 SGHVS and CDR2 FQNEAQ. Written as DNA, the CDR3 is TGTGCCAGCAGCTCAGCCTACGAGCAGTACTTC. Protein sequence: CASSSAYEQYF.

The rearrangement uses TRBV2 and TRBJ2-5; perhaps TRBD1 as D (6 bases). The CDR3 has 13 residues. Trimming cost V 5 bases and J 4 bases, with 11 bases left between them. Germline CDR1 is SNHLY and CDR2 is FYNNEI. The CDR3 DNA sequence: TGTGCCAGCAGTAACAGGGTGGGAGAGACCCAGTACTTC. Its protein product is CASSNRVGETQYF.

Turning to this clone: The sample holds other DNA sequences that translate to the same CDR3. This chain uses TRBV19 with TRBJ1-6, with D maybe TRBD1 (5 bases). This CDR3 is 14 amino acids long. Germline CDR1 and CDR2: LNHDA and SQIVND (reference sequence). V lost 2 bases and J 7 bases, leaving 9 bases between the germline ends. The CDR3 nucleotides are TGTGCCAGTAGTATACGAGACAGAAATTCACCCCTCCACTTT. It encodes CASSIRDRNSPLHF.

The CDR3: CASSAGNSPLHF. The CDR3 nucleotides are TGTGCCAGCAGTGCAGGGAACTCACCCCTCCACTTT. This chain joins TRBV27 and TRBJ1-6; the D gene is possibly TRBD1 (5 bases). Trimming left V 5 bases short and J 10 bases short, with 9 bases between. Germline-derived CDR1 and CDR2 are MNHEY and SMNVEV (reference sequence). The CDR3 spans 12 residues.

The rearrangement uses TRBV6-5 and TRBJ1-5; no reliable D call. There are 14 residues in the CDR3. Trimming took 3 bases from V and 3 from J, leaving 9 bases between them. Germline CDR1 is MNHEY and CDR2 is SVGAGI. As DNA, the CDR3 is TGTGCCAGCAGTTATTCCAGGTTCAATCAGCCCCAGCATTTT. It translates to CASSYSRFNQPQHF.